This is a list of T cell receptor beta chains from one sample in a study of technical replicates of blood from several donors. Method: immunoSEQ multiplex PCR; TCRdb's copy keeps in-frame clones and lacks some. The sample lists under 80,000 clones; 80% to 95% were seen once. Sequencing was carried out using T cells isolated from PBMCs. The source is a human donor in good health. Some clones in this sample may be carry-over from other donors' samples. Both conserved end residues are trimmed from each CDR3.

TRBJ2-3 TRBV4-2 ASSQVNQGADTQY
TRBJ2-2 TRBV29-1 SVGSTYTGELF
TRBJ1-1 TRBV27 ASSVTGGRIPEAF
TRBJ2-1 TRBV4-2 ASSQVAGAHNEQF
TRBJ2-2 TRBV9 ASSPEPGTGELF
TRBJ1-1 TRBV27 ASTPGQPNTEAF
TRBJ2-7 TRBV28 ASSSRTGGDAYEQY
TRBJ1-2 TRBV25-1 ASSVPGQGSGYT
TRBJ2-7 TRBV6-7 ASSLRAGPYEQY
TRBJ1-4 TRBV6-4 ASSVRTGNEKLF
TRBJ2-7 TRBV6-5 ASRTGTVVYEQY
TRBJ2-1 TRBV9 ASSPRTGNEQF
TRBJ1-2 TRBV27 ASRLQGKDGYT
TRBJ2-2 TRBV6-5 ASSPSGTNTGELF
TRBJ2-3 TRBV6-1 ASTGSGTDTQY
TRBJ2-7 TRBV4-3 ASSQDLQSDLTSYEQY
TRBJ1-1 TRBV5-5 ASSLDLLMNTEAF
TRBJ2-1 TRBV7-3 ASSLARTGYNEQF
TRBJ2-5 TRBV29-1 SATGGPAGGQETQY
TRBJ1-1 TRBV10-3 AIRGQGDTEAF
TRBJ1-2 TRBV6-1 ASSEGLDGGYT
TRBJ2-2 TRBV18 ASSPPGRQMNTGELF
TRBJ1-1 TRBV6-5 ASSLTRQADTEAF
TRBJ2-1 TRBV6-5 ASSYSYRGGHNEQF
TRBJ1-1 TRBV6-1 ASSVLGVTEAF
TRBJ2-1 TRBV6-5 ASSAHRQGPNEQF
TRBJ1-5 TRBV6-6 ASNSPGQGLEQPQH
TRBJ1-2 TRBV19 ASSPGQGVHWLYGYT
TRBJ1-1 TRBV28 ASVSGLAF
TRBJ1-5 TRBV2 ASSGWTGGNQPQH
. TRBV7-8 ASSLGTGIYEQY
TRBJ2-1 TRBV5-1 ASSWDRSSGRADYNEQF
TRBJ2-1 TRBV27 ASSSGLESSYNEQF
TRBJ1-2 TRBV5-4 ASSALDHWGAYGYT
TRBJ1-2 TRBV4-2 ASSQGSRQGLAYGYT
TRBJ2-1 TRBV28 ASTEVGGTSRRGAYNEQF
TRBJ2-3 TRBV5-1 ASSRSGGRLDSSTDTQY
TRBJ2-7 TRBV7-9 ASSLGGLSSYEQY
TRBJ2-5 TRBV2 ASRTGTQY
TRBJ2-7 TRBV4-1 ASSQGTSGLLSYEQY
TRBJ1-4 TRBV29-1 SVEDRTGGNEKLF
TRBJ2-1 TRBV7-3 ATPESGRGHNEQF
TRBJ1-1 TRBV6-1 ASSLNGYTEAF
TRBJ1-2 TRBV27 ASSLGGQEGYGYT
TRBJ2-3 TRBV5-4 ASSYSGDTQY
TRBJ2-1 TRBV29-1 SARWAGGYNEQF
TRBJ2-3 TRBV5-4 ASSSQLAGGVDTQY
TRBJ2-7 TRBV13 ASSLRYYEQY
TRBJ2-4 TRBV7-8 ASSLDRTFTKNIQY
TRBJ1-4 TRBV5-1 ASSDRTGHNEKLF
TRBJ1-1 TRBV7-3 ASSLYRDTEAF
TRBJ2-7 TRBV5-4 ASSLWTGTYEQY
TRBJ1-1 TRBV6-6 ASSDRLYTEAF
TRBJ1-4 TRBV19 ASSRKGWGQDNEKLF
TRBJ1-1 TRBV11-3 ASSFQGTEAF
TRBJ2-2 TRBV19 ASSPGTGIGELF
TRBJ2-2 TRBV6-5 ASRESGELF
TRBJ2-6 TRBV29-1 SVVGRGANVLT
TRBJ2-3 TRBV19 ASSPRGTDTQY
TRBJ2-2 TRBV19 ASKAGVNTGELF